A selection of T cell receptor beta chains follows, all from one sample in a study of blood T cell repertoires in COVID-19. Assay: immunoSEQ multiplex PCR; the TCRdb copy retains only in-frame clones and omits some. The table has about 64,000 clones, more than 70% seen once. Source material: PBMCs or T cells enriched from blood (not recorded which). These TCRs come from a woman aged 40 to 49 who had recovered from COVID-19. Both conserved end residues are part of each CDR3. D genes are given only for firm matches. Part of the rows lack a size; the others show once, few, many or a class for expanded clones.

D gene: TRBD2
clone size: NA
J gene: TRBJ2-7
V gene: TRBV12-3/TRBV12-4
CDR3 DNA: TGTGCCAGCAGTTTGTCAAGCGGGAACGAGCAGTACTTC
CDR3 protein: CASSLSSGNEQYF

D gene: NA
clone size: NA
J gene: TRBJ1-1
V gene: TRBV10-3
CDR3 DNA: TGTGCCATCAGTGAGTCCTACGGGGGTACTGAAGCTTTCTTT
CDR3 protein: CAISESYGGTEAFF

D gene: NA
clone size: NA
J gene: TRBJ1-2
V gene: TRBV14
CDR3 DNA: TGTGCCAGCAGCCATCAATCATTTGAGTGGGGCTACACCTTC
CDR3 protein: CASSHQSFEWGYTF

D gene: NA
clone size: few
J gene: TRBJ1-4
V gene: TRBV7-2
CDR3 DNA: TGTGCCAGCAGCCAGGAAAGGGGCGAAAAACTGTTTTTT
CDR3 protein: CASSQERGEKLFF

D gene: NA
clone size: NA
J gene: TRBJ1-6
V gene: TRBV7-9
CDR3 DNA: TGTGCCAGCAGCTTAGGTTTGACAGGTCGGCGCGGTAATTCACCCCTCCACTTT
CDR3 protein: CASSLGLTGRRGNSPLHF

D gene: TRBD1
clone size: NA
J gene: TRBJ2-7
V gene: TRBV5-1
CDR3 DNA: TGCGCCAGCAGCTTGACCCGACAGGGCGGGTACGAGCAGTACTTC
CDR3 protein: CASSLTRQGGYEQYF

D gene: NA
clone size: NA
J gene: TRBJ1-4
V gene: TRBV4-1
CDR3 DNA: TGCGCCAGCAGCCAAGGGACAGTCATTGCAACTAATGAAAAACTGTTTTTT
CDR3 protein: CASSQGTVIATNEKLFF

D gene: TRBD2
clone size: NA
J gene: TRBJ2-1
V gene: TRBV11-3
CDR3 DNA: TGTGCCAGCAGCTTAGCCTCGACTAGCGGGATATCGGCTTACAATGAGCAGTTCTTC
CDR3 protein: CASSLASTSGISAYNEQFF

D gene: TRBD1
clone size: once
J gene: TRBJ2-7
V gene: TRBV5-1
CDR3 DNA: TGCGCCAGCAGCGCCCGACAGGGTACCGTCGAGCAGTACTTC
CDR3 protein: CASSARQGTVEQYF

D gene: TRBD1
clone size: NA
J gene: TRBJ1-2
V gene: TRBV19
CDR3 DNA: TGTGCCAGTAGGTGGCAGGGGGCTCACTATGGCTACACCTTC
CDR3 protein: CASRWQGAHYGYTF

D gene: TRBD1
clone size: NA
J gene: TRBJ2-2
V gene: TRBV7-9
CDR3 DNA: TGTGCCAGCAGCAGCACAGGGGCCCTGAACACCGGGGAGCTGTTTTTT
CDR3 protein: CASSSTGALNTGELFF

D gene: NA
clone size: NA
J gene: TRBJ2-4
V gene: TRBV9
CDR3 DNA: TGTGCCAGCAGCCCGCACGACGACAGGGCCAAAAACATTCAGTACTTC
CDR3 protein: CASSPHDDRAKNIQYF

D gene: TRBD2
clone size: NA
J gene: TRBJ2-5
V gene: TRBV11-3
CDR3 DNA: TGTGCCAGTACCGGGAGGATGGAGGAGACCCAGTACTTC
CDR3 protein: CASTGRMEETQYF

D gene: TRBD1
clone size: NA
J gene: TRBJ1-2
V gene: TRBV4-1
CDR3 DNA: TGCGCCAGCAGCCGAACAGGGGTGCAGGGCTACACCTTC
CDR3 protein: CASSRTGVQGYTF

D gene: NA
clone size: NA
J gene: TRBJ2-3
V gene: TRBV6-2/TRBV6-3
CDR3 DNA: TGTGCCAGCAGCTGGGACTCTCTAAATACGCAGTATTTT
CDR3 protein: CASSWDSLNTQYF

D gene: NA
clone size: NA
J gene: TRBJ2-6
V gene: TRBV24-1
CDR3 DNA: TGTGCCACCAGTGATTATGTCGGGTCTGGGGCCAACGTCCTGACTTTC
CDR3 protein: CATSDYVGSGANVLTF

D gene: TRBD1
clone size: NA
J gene: TRBJ1-4
V gene: TRBV2
CDR3 DNA: TGTGCCAGCAGGACCGACAGGGGTGCAACTAATGAAAAACTGTTTTTT
CDR3 protein: CASRTDRGATNEKLFF

D gene: NA
clone size: NA
J gene: TRBJ1-1
V gene: TRBV14
CDR3 DNA: TGTGCCAGCAGCCAAGGTACTACAGGTAACACTGAAGCTTTCTTT
CDR3 protein: CASSQGTTGNTEAFF

D gene: NA
clone size: NA
J gene: TRBJ1-1
V gene: TRBV18
CDR3 DNA: TGTGCCAGCTCACCACGAGCAGGAGCTTTCTTT
CDR3 protein: CASSPRAGAFF

D gene: TRBD1
clone size: NA
J gene: TRBJ1-3
V gene: TRBV19
CDR3 DNA: TGTGCCAGTAGTACCCGACAGGGGGCCGGAAACACCATATATTTT
CDR3 protein: CASSTRQGAGNTIYF

D gene: NA
clone size: NA
J gene: TRBJ2-5
V gene: TRBV7-8
CDR3 DNA: TGTGCCAGCAGCTACACACCCAACCAAGAGACCCAGTACTTC
CDR3 protein: CASSYTPNQETQYF

D gene: TRBD1
clone size: NA
J gene: TRBJ1-2
V gene: TRBV19
CDR3 DNA: TGTGCCAGTAGGCTGGACAGGGGGGCCCTCTATGGCTACACCTTC
CDR3 protein: CASRLDRGALYGYTF